This T cell receptor (beta chain) was captured by sequencing in a study of blood T cell repertoires in COVID-19 (dated by TCRdb to about 2020). Turning to the overall study: The collaborator samples originated in the United States, Italy and Spain and spanned the acute and convalescent phases of COVID-19. The prospective study material was composed of cDNA or gDNA derived from T cells, B-cell-depleted T cells, or PBMCs. The dataset comprised deeply sampled blood TCRbeta repertoires from subjects exposed to, actively infected with, or recovered from COVID-19. A freely available public database, intended as a resource for researchers studying the immune response to SARS-CoV-2, is where the repertoires were released. Samples were obtained from the ongoing ImmuneRACE study (first 160 participants) and from 1,254 subjects provided by 6 global collaborators. Nearly every sample came with metadata listing a de-identified subject ID, COVID-19 status, age in years and sex. Where available, HLA class I and class II types were obtained from metadata supplied by the sample provider rather than from assay-based typing. What the authors observed across the whole study: Clinical and demographic metadata were provided uncurated, with the amount varying by source and participant.

The collaborating institutions used their own protocols to collect whole blood in K2EDTA tubes. For TCRbeta analysis, collaborator samples were shipped as frozen whole blood, as isolated PBMCs, or as DNA extracted from either sample type. Note on this clone: The specificity of this receptor is unknown. No much larger clone exists at a distance of one base, and base qualities are not known.

TCRbeta CDR3 regions were amplified from genomic DNA by means of the immunoSEQ Assay, a bias-controlled multiplex PCR. As for the original processing: The number of nucleated cells in each sample was estimated from the amplification of reference gene primers within the assay. Sequence reads were collapsed and filtered to measure the absolute abundance of every unique TCRbeta CDR3 rearrangement. For each sample, productive Simpson clonality was calculated as the square root of Simpson's diversity index across productive rearrangements. Entries here come from immuneACCESS through TCRdb and include only in-frame sequences with V and J called. Some clones fail to appear in such tables; in the studies checked, an unresolved V gene covers under half of the shortfall, and the cause of the remainder is unknown. That table furnishes V, J and clone size, whereas the DNA furnished D and trimming. Recorded for this sample are approximately 80,000 clones; about 91% of them occurred a single time. The top ten clones comprise around 7.3% of the sample.

From the cysteine up to the phenylalanine, the CDR3 has a length of 16 residues. Solely the CDR3 DNA is kept, with 48 bases framed from the first base. Based on the germline V gene, the CDR1 and CDR2 sequences are SGHRS and YFSETQ. After removal of 4 bases from V and 2 bases from J, the junction retains 9 bases not matched to a gene. The sequence links TRBV5-1 to TRBJ1-3; TRBD1 matches 7 bases in the middle. The sample was peripheral blood. This clonotype originated in a woman aged 80 or older with acute or convalescent COVID-19. CDR3 sequence: CASSREGAQTGNTIYF. The DNA sequence reads TGCGCCAGCAGCCGCGAGGGGGCGCAGACTGGAAACACCATATATTTT.